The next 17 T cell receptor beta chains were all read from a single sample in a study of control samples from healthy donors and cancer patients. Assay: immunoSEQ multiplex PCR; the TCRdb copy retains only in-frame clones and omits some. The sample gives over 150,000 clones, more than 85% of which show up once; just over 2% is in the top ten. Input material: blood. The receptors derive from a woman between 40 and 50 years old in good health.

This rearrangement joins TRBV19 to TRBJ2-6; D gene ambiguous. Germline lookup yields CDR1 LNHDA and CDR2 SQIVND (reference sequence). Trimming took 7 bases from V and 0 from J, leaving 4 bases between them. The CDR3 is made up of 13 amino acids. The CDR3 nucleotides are TGTGCCAGTAAGGTCTCTGGGGCCAACGTCCTGACTTTC. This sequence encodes CASKVSGANVLTF. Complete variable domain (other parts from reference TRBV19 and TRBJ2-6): DGGITQSPKYLFRKEGQNVTLSCEQNLNHDAMYWYRQDPGQGLRLIYYSQIVNDFQKGDIAEGYSVSREKKESFPLTVTSAQKNPTAFYLCASKVSGANVLTFGAGSRLTVL.

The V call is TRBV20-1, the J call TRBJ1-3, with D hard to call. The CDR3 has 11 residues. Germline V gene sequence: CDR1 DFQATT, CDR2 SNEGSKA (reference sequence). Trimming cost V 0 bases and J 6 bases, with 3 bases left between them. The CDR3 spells CSAREENTIYF. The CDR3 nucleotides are TGCAGTGCTAGAGAAGAAAACACCATATATTTT.

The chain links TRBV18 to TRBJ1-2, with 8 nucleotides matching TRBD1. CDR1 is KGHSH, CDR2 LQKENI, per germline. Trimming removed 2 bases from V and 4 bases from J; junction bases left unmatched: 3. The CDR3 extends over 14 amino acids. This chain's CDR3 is CASSPAGQAYGYTF. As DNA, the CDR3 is TGTGCCAGCTCACCAGCGGGACAGGCCTATGGCTACACCTTC.

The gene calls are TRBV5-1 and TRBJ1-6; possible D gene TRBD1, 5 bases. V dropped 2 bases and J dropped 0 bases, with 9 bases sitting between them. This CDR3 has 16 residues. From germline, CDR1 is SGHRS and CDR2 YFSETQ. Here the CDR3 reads CASSFVGGSYNSPLHF. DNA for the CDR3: TGCGCCAGCAGCTTCGTTGGGGGCTCCTATAATTCACCCCTCCACTTT. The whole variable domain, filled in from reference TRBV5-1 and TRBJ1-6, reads KAGVTQTPRYLIKTRGQQVTLSCSPISGHRSVSWYQQTPGQGLQFLFEYFSETQRNKGNFPGRFSGRQFSNSRSEMNVSTLELGDSALYLCASSFVGGSYNSPLHFGNGTRLTVT.

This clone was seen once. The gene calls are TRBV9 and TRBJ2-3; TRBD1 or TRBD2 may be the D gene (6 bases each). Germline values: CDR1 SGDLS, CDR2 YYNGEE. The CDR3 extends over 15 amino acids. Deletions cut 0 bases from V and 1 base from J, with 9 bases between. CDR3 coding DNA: TGTGCCAGCAGCGTAGTGGGGGGCCGCACAGATACGCAGTATTTT. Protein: CASSVVGGRTDTQYF.

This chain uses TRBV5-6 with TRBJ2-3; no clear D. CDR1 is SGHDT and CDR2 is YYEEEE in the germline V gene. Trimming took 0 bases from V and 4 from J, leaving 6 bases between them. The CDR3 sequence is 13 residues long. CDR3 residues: CASSLGSADTQYF. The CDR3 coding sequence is TGTGCCAGCAGCTTGGGGTCAGCAGATACGCAGTATTTT.

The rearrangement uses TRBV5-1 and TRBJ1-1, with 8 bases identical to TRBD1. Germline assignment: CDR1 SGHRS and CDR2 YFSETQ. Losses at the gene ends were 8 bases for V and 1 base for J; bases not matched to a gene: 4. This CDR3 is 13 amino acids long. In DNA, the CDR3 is TGCGCCAGTACGACAGGGGCGAACACTGAAGCTTTCTTT. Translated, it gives CASTTGANTEAFF.

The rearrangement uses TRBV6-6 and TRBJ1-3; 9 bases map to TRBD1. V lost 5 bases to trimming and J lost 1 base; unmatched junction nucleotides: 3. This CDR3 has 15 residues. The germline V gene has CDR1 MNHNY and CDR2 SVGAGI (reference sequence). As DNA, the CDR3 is TGTGCCAGCAGTCAACAGGGGGCATCTGGAAACACCATATATTTT. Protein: CASSQQGASGNTIYF.

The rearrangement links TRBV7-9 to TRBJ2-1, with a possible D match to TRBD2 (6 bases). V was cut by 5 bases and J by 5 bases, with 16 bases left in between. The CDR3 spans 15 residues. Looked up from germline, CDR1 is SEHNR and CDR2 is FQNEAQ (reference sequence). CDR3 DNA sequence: TGTGCCAGCAGCCTCGGGACTGGCGACCACAATGAGCAGTTCTTC. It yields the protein CASSLGTGDHNEQFF. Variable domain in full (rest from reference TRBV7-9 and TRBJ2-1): DTGVSQNPRHKITKRGQNVTFRCDPISEHNRLYWYRQTLGQGPEFLTYFQNEAQLEKSRLLSDRFSAERPKGSFSTLEIQRTEQGDSAMYLCASSLGTGDHNEQFFGPGTRLTVL.

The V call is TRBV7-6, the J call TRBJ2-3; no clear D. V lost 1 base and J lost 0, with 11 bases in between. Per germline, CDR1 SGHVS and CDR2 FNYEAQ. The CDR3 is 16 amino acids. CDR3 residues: CASSLDSISSTDTQYF. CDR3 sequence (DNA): TGTGCCAGCAGCTTAGATAGTATATCTAGCACAGATACGCAGTATTTT.

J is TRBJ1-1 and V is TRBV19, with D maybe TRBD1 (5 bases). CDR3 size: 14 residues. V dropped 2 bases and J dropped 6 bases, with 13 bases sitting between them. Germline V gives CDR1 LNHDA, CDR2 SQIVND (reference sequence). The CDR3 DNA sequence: TGTGCCAGTAGTATAATGACAGTTGGCGCTGAAGCTTTCTTT. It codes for CASSIMTVGAEAFF.

CDR3 DNA sequence: TGTGCCAGCACCGAATGGGACAGCCTCTATGGCTACACCTTC. Amino acids: CASTEWDSLYGYTF. The chain uses TRBV7-9 and TRBJ1-2, with TRBD1 identical over 7 bases. The CDR3 consists of 14 residues. Trimming removed 7 bases from V and 4 bases from J; junction bases left unmatched: 9. CDR1 SEHNR and CDR2 FQNEAQ come from the germline V gene (reference sequence). Combining the CDR3 with reference TRBV7-9 and TRBJ1-2 gives the whole variable domain DTGVSQNPRHKITKRGQNVTFRCDPISEHNRLYWYRQTLGQGPEFLTYFQNEAQLEKSRLLSDRFSAERPKGSFSTLEIQRTEQGDSAMYLCASTEWDSLYGYTFGSGTRLTVV.

CDR3 sequence: CASSERQGLNTEAFF. The CDR3 DNA is TGTGCCAGCAGCGAAAGACAGGGGTTGAACACTGAAGCTTTCTTT. The gene calls are TRBV21-1 and TRBJ1-1; TRBD1, the table's D call, lacks a check against the DNA. TRBV21-1 is given as a pseudogene. This CDR3 comprises 15 residues.

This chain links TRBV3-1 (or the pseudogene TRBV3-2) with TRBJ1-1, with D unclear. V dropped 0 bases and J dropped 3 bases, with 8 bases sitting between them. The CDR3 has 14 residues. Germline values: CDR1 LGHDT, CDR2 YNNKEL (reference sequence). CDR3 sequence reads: CASSQEEGDTEAFF. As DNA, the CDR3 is TGTGCCAGCAGCCAAGAAGAGGGAGACACTGAAGCTTTCTTT.

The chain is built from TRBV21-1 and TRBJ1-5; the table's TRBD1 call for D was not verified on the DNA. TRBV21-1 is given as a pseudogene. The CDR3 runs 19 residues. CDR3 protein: CASILYPGTEYERNQPQHF. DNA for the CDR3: TGTGCCAGCATCCTATACCCCGGGACAGAGTATGAAAGGAATCAGCCCCAGCATTTT.

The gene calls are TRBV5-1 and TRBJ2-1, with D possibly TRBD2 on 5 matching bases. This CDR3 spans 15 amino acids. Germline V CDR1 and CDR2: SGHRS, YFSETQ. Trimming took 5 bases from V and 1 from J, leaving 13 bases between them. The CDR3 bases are TGCGCCAGCAGTGAGGGCGGTTTTTCCTACAATGAGCAGTTCTTC. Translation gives CASSEGGFSYNEQFF.

The DNA for the CDR3 is TGTGCCAGCAGCCAAGGGAGTCTCACTACCGGGGAGCTGTTTTTT. Translating gives CASSQGSLTTGELFF. The chain is built from TRBV3-1 (or the pseudogene TRBV3-2) and TRBJ2-2; unclear D gene. This CDR3 spans 15 amino acids. Looked up from germline, CDR1 is LGHDT and CDR2 is YNNKEL (reference sequence). V shed 1 base and J shed 5 bases, with 11 bases lying between them.